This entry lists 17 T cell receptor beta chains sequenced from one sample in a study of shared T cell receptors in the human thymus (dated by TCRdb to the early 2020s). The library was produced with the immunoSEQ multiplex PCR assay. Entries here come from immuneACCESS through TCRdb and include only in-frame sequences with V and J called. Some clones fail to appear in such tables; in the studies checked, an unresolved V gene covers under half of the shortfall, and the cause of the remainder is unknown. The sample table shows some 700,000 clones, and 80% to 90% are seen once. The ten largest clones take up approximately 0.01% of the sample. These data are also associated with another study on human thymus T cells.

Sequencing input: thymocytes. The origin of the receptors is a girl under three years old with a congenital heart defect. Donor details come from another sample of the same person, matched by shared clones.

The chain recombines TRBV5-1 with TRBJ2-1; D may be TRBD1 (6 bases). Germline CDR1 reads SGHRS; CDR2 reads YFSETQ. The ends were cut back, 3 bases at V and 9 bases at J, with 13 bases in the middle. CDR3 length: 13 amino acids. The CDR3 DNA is TGCGCCAGCAGCTCCCAAGGACAGTCTGAGCAGTTCTTC. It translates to CASSSQGQSEQFF.

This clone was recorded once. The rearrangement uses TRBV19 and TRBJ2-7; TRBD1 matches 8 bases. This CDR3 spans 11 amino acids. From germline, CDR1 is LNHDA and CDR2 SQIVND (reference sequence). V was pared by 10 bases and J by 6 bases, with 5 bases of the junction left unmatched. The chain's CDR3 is CATGQGGEQYF. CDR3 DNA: TGTGCCACAGGACAGGGAGGCGAGCAGTACTTC.

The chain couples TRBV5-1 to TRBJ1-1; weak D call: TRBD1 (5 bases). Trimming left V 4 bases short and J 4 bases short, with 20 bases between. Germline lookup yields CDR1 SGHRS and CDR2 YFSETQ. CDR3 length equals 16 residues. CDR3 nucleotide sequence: TGCGCCAGCAGCCCTAGGGAGGGACGTTTTCCCACTGAAGCTTTCTTT. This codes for CASSPREGRFPTEAFF.

CDR3 amino acids: CASSLGRGRAYEQYF. As DNA, the CDR3 is TGCGCCAGCAGCTTGGGTAGAGGTCGAGCCTACGAGCAGTACTTC. The chain employs TRBV5-1 and TRBJ2-7; D not resolved. CDR3 size: 15 residues. The germline V gene encodes CDR1 SGHRS and CDR2 YFSETQ. V shed 0 bases and J shed 2 bases, with 12 bases lying between them.

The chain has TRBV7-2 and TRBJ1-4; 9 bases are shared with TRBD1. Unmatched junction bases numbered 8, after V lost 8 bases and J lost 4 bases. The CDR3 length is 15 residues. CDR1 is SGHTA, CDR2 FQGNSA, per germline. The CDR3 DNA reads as TGTGCCAGCGGGGAGGGACAGGGCTATAATGAAAAACTGTTTTTT. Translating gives CASGEGQGYNEKLFF.

Written as DNA, the CDR3 is TGTGCCAGCAGTTACTCGAACAGGCCTTCCTACAATGAGCAGTTCTTC. It is translated as CASSYSNRPSYNEQFF. The chain recombines TRBV6-5 with TRBJ2-1; weak D call: TRBD1 (5 bases). The CDR3 spans 16 residues. Germline CDR1 and CDR2: MNHEY and SVGAGI. Trimming took 0 bases from V and 1 from J, leaving 10 bases between them.

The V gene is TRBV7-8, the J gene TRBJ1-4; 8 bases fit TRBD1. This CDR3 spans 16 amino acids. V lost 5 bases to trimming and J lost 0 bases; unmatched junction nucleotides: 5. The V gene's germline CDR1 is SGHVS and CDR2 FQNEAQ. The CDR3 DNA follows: TGTGCCAGCAGCCCGCAGGGGGCTTCAACTAATGAAAAACTGTTTTTT. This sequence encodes CASSPQGASTNEKLFF.

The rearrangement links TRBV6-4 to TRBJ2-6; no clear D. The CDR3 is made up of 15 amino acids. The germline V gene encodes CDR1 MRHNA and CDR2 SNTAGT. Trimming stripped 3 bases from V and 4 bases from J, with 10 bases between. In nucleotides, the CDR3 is TGTGCCAGCAGTGAAAGAGGTGGCGGGGCCAACGTCCTGACTTTC. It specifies CASSERGGGANVLTF.

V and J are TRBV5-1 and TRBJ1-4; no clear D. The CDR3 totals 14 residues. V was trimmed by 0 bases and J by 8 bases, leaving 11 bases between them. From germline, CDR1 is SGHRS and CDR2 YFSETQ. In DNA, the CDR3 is TGCGCCAGCAGCTTGGCCTCGGGAGCCGAAAAACTGTTTTTT. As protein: CASSLASGAEKLFF.

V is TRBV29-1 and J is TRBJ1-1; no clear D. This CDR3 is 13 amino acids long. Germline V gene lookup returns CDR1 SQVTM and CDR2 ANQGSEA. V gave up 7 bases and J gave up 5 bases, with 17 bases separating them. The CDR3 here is CSGQQRRSTEAFF. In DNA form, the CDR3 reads TGCAGCGGTCAACAGAGAAGAAGTACTGAAGCTTTCTTT. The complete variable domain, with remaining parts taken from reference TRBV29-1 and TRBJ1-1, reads SAVISQKPSRDICQRGTSLTIQCQVDSQVTMMFWYRQQPGQSLTLIATANQGSEATYESGFVIDKFPISRPNLTFSTLTVSNMSPEDSSIYLCSGQQRRSTEAFFGQGTRLTVV.

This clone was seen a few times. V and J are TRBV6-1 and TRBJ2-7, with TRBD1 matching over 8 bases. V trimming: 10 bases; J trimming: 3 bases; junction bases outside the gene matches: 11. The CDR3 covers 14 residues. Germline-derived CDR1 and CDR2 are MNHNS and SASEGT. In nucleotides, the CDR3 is TGTGCCACCAATCGACAGGGGAAAAACTACGAGCAGTACTTC. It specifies CATNRQGKNYEQYF.

For the CDR3, the DNA is TGCGCCAGCAGCCAAGATTTGAGGGCAGGTCAGCCCCAGCATTTT. Protein: CASSQDLRAGQPQHF. The chain combines TRBV4-3 with TRBJ1-5; no definite D call. The CDR3 totals 15 residues. Germline V gene data show CDR1 as LGHNA and CDR2 as YSLEER. V was clipped by 0 bases and J by 6 bases, with 12 bases between them.

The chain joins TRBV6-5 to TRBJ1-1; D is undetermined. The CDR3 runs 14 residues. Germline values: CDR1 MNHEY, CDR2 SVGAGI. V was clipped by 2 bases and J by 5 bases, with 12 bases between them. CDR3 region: CASSYEGGDTEAFF. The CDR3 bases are TGTGCCAGCAGTTACGAGGGTGGGGATACTGAAGCTTTCTTT.

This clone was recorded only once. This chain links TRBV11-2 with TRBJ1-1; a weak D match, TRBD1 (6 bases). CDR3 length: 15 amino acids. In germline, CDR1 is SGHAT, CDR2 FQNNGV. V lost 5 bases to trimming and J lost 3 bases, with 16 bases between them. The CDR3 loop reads CASSPRGGIHTEAFF. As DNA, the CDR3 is TGTGCCAGCAGCCCCCGAGGGGGTATTCACACTGAAGCTTTCTTT.

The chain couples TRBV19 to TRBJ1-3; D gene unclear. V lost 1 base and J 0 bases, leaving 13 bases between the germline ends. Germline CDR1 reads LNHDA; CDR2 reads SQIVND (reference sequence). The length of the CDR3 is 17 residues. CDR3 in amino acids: CASSIVWSVYSGNTIYF. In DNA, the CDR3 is TGTGCCAGTAGTATAGTTTGGAGCGTATACTCTGGAAACACCATATATTTT.

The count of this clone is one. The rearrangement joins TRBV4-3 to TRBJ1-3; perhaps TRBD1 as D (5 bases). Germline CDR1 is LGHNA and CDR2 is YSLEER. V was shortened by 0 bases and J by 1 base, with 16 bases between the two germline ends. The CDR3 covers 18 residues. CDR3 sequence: CASSQDGQEGWSGNTIYF. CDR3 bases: TGCGCCAGCAGCCAAGATGGGCAGGAGGGGTGGTCTGGAAACACCATATATTTT.

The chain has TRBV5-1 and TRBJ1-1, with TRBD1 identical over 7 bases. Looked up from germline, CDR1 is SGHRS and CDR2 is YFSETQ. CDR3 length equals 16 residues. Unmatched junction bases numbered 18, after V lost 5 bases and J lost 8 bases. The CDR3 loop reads CASSRDSNSGSGEAFF. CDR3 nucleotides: TGCGCCAGCAGTCGGGACAGTAATTCAGGGAGCGGGGAAGCTTTCTTT.